This entry lists 20 T cell receptor beta chains sequenced from one sample in a study of T cells in localized non-small cell lung cancer. Some clones are missing from TCRdb's copy, which holds only in-frame ones; the method was immunoSEQ multiplex PCR. The repertoire includes approximately 140,000 clones, roughly 90% of them detected once, and around 1.8% sits in the top ten. Material: peripheral blood, obtained before any cancer treatment. The receptors were sampled from a female donor aged 60 or older with stage I lung adenocarcinoma.

The rearrangement joins TRBV10-1 to TRBJ2-5; 14 bases are a match to TRBD2. Losses at the gene ends were 0 bases for V and 5 bases for J; bases not matched to a gene: 5. Germline assignment: CDR1 WNHNN and CDR2 SYGVQD (reference sequence). The CDR3 extends over 17 amino acids. CDR3 residues: CASSESGLAGVGETQYF. In nucleotides, the CDR3 is TGCGCCAGCAGTGAGTCGGGACTAGCGGGAGTTGGTGAGACCCAGTACTTC.

The chain uses TRBV6-4 and TRBJ1-4; D might be TRBD1 (6 bases). The CDR3 length is 15 residues. Germline V gene lookup returns CDR1 MRHNA and CDR2 SNTAGT. Trimming removed 3 bases at V and 5 bases at J, with 13 bases between. This chain's CDR3 is CASSEFPGQNEKLFF. The CDR3 DNA reads as TGTGCCAGCAGTGAATTTCCGGGACAAAATGAAAAACTGTTTTTT.

The chain recombines TRBV9 with TRBJ2-1; 7 bases fit TRBD1. The CDR3 loop spans 15 amino acids. Losses at the gene ends were 4 bases for V and 1 base for J; bases not matched to a gene: 5. CDR1 is SGDLS, CDR2 YYNGEE, per germline. CDR3 DNA sequence: TGTGCCAGCAGCAACCCGGACAGGTCCTACAATGAGCAGTTCTTC. This gives the protein CASSNPDRSYNEQFF. The full variable domain, completed using reference TRBV9 and TRBJ2-1, is DSGVTQTPKHLITATGQRVTLRCSPRSGDLSVYWYQQSLDQGLQFLIQYYNGEERAKGNILERFSAQQFPDLHSELNLSSLELGDSALYFCASSNPDRSYNEQFFGPGTRLTVL.

The chain uses TRBV2 and TRBJ2-1; the match to TRBD1 covers 7 bases. Trimming took 6 bases from V and 8 from J; bases not matched to a gene: 13. Germline V lookup: CDR1 SNHLY, CDR2 FYNNEI. The CDR3 is 15 amino acids. The CDR3 DNA sequence: TGTGCCAGCAGCGAACAGGGGATTACGATCTATGAGCAGTTCTTC. It yields the protein CASSEQGITIYEQFF.

The chain uses TRBV6-1 and TRBJ2-7; 9 bases are shared with TRBD2. V lost 6 bases to trimming and J lost 6 bases; unmatched junction nucleotides: 9. CDR1 and CDR2 from the germline V gene are MNHNS and SASEGT. The CDR3 has 14 amino acids. The DNA for the CDR3 is TGTGCCAGCAGATCGACTAGCGGTCTTTCCGAGCAGTACTTC. It encodes CASRSTSGLSEQYF.

The chain joins TRBV2 to TRBJ2-2; D gene unclear. This CDR3 contains 13 residues. The ends were cut back, 4 bases at V and 6 bases at J, with 9 bases in the middle. Looked up from germline, CDR1 is SNHLY and CDR2 is FYNNEI. CDR3: CASSADNPGELFF. CDR3 in DNA: TGTGCCAGCAGTGCTGACAACCCCGGGGAGCTGTTTTTT. Full variable domain (rest looked up from reference TRBV2 and TRBJ2-2): EPEVTQTPSHQVTQMGQEVILRCVPISNHLYFYWYRQILGQKVEFLVSFYNNEISEKSEIFDDQFSVERPDGSNFTLKIRSTKLEDSAMYFCASSADNPGELFFGEGSRLTVL.

V gene TRBV25-1 combines with J gene TRBJ2-3; D is perhaps TRBD1 (6 bases). Trimming removed 6 bases from V and 2 bases from J, with 9 bases in between. CDR1 is MGHDK, CDR2 SYGVNS, per germline. This CDR3 region has 13 residues. The CDR3 spells CASRTGVTDTQYF. The CDR3 DNA is TGTGCCAGCAGGACAGGAGTCACAGATACGCAGTATTTT. The full variable domain, rest sourced from reference TRBV25-1 and TRBJ2-3, is EADIYQTPRYLVIGTGKKITLECSQTMGHDKMYWYQQDPGMELHLIHYSYGVNSTEKGDLSSESTVSRIRTEHFPLTLESARPSHTSQYLCASRTGVTDTQYFGPGTRLTVL.

V is TRBV10-3 and J is TRBJ2-1; the D is unclear. CDR1 is ENHRY and CDR2 is SYGVKD in the germline V gene. V lost 3 bases to trimming and J lost 0 bases, with 12 bases between them. The CDR3 has 16 amino acids. The CDR3: CAISDSSASSYNEQFF. CDR3 sequence (DNA): TGTGCCATCAGTGATTCCAGCGCGAGCTCCTACAATGAGCAGTTCTTC.

This chain uses TRBV2 with TRBJ1-2, with a tentative D call TRBD1 (6 bases). Trimming took off 5 bases at V and 0 bases at J, with 13 bases between the two ends. CDR3 length: 15 amino acids. Germline-derived CDR1 and CDR2 are SNHLY and FYNNEI. This chain's CDR3 is CASSLKGGTNYGYTF. The CDR3 bases are TGTGCCAGCAGTCTGAAGGGGGGGACTAACTATGGCTACACCTTC.

The genes are TRBV11-2 and TRBJ1-1; tentatively, D is TRBD1 (5 bases). Germline CDR1 reads SGHAT; CDR2 reads FQNNGV. With 2 bases removed from V and 4 bases from J, the gap between germline ends came to 14 bases. The CDR3 consists of 15 residues. Here the CDR3 reads CASSLLGVLGTEAFF. DNA for the CDR3: TGTGCCAGCAGCTTATTGGGGGTCCTGGGCACTGAAGCTTTCTTT.

V is TRBV9 and J is TRBJ1-1, with D uncertain. The germline CDR1 and CDR2 sequences are SGDLS and YYNGEE. V dropped 3 bases and J dropped 5 bases, with 5 bases sitting between them. This CDR3 comprises 11 residues. The CDR3 loop reads CASSDGTEAFF. In DNA form, the CDR3 reads TGTGCCAGCAGCGACGGAACTGAAGCTTTCTTT.

This clone was counted between two and nine times. The chain links TRBV10-1 to TRBJ1-4; TRBD1 is a possible D gene (5 bases). CDR3 length: 13 residues. V was cut by 0 bases and J by 6 bases, with 5 bases left in between. Germline V CDR1 and CDR2: WNHNN, SYGVQD (reference sequence). CDR3 amino acids: CASSESGDEKLFF. Written as DNA, the CDR3 is TGCGCCAGCAGTGAGTCAGGGGATGAAAAACTGTTTTTT.

The gene calls are TRBV11-3 and TRBJ2-2; D is unclear. The length of the CDR3 is 12 residues. Germline V gene lookup returns CDR1 SGHNT and CDR2 YENEEA. Trimming removed 5 bases from V and 4 bases from J, with 5 bases in between. CDR3 DNA: TGTGCCAGCAGCCGGATCACCGGGGAGCTGTTTTTT. Amino acids: CASSRITGELFF.

A single count supports this clone. This chain connects TRBV9 to TRBJ1-2; 9 bases line up with TRBD1. The CDR3 extends over 15 amino acids. Trimming removed 0 bases from V and 7 bases from J; junction bases left unmatched: 7. Germline V CDR1 and CDR2: SGDLS, YYNGEE. This CDR3 reads CASSVGDRERGGYTF. The CDR3 DNA sequence: TGTGCCAGCAGCGTAGGGGACAGGGAAAGGGGTGGCTACACCTTC.

The CDR3 region is CASSYSRDSETQYF. The CDR3 DNA reads as TGTGCCAGCAGTTACTCGAGGGACTCTGAGACCCAGTACTTC. The chain is built from TRBV6-5 and TRBJ2-5; D may be TRBD2 (6 bases). This CDR3 region has 14 residues. Per germline, CDR1 MNHEY and CDR2 SVGAGI. Trimming took 0 bases from V and 5 from J, leaving 10 bases between them.

The chain employs TRBV6-1 and TRBJ2-1; D gene uncertain. The germline gives CDR1 MNHNS, CDR2 SASEGT. The CDR3 has 11 amino acids. V lost 2 bases and J lost 5, with 1 base in between. CDR3 residues: CASSEHNEQFF. The CDR3 DNA is TGTGCCAGCAGTGAACACAATGAGCAGTTCTTC.

This clone was seen once. This sequence joins TRBV14 and TRBJ2-3; D uncertain. This CDR3 is built from 13 residues. Germline lookup yields CDR1 SGHDN and CDR2 FVKESK. V shed 4 bases and J shed 10 bases, with 15 bases lying between them. CDR3 region: CASSLTASLAQYF. CDR3 nucleotide sequence: TGTGCCAGCAGCCTTACTGCCTCCTTGGCGCAGTATTTT.

The J gene is TRBJ2-3, the V gene TRBV9, with TRBD2 identical over 8 bases. Germline CDR1 is SGDLS and CDR2 is YYNGEE. The CDR3 consists of 16 residues. V lost 4 bases, J lost 3 bases, and 10 bases stayed unmatched. In nucleotides, the CDR3 is TGTGCCAGCAGCTTGACTAGCGCCCTAGGGACAGATACGCAGTATTTT. Translation: CASSLTSALGTDTQYF.

The chain has TRBV7-9 and TRBJ2-1; D gene unclear. Trimming took 1 base from V and 8 from J, leaving 9 bases between them. Germline V gene data show CDR1 as SEHNR and CDR2 as FQNEAQ (reference sequence). The CDR3 is 13 amino acids. The CDR3 region is CASSLVRDDEQFF. The CDR3 DNA sequence: TGTGCCAGCAGCTTAGTCCGTGACGATGAGCAGTTCTTC.

V and J are TRBV15 and TRBJ2-4; 7 nucleotides agree with TRBD2. In germline, CDR1 is LNHNV, CDR2 YYDKDF (reference sequence). Unmatched junction bases numbered 7, after V lost 0 bases and J lost 2 bases. The CDR3 covers 17 residues. The CDR3 bases are TGTGCCACCAGCAGAGATCTGGGGGGAGGGCCCAAAAACATTCAGTACTTC. Translating it yields CATSRDLGGGPKNIQYF.